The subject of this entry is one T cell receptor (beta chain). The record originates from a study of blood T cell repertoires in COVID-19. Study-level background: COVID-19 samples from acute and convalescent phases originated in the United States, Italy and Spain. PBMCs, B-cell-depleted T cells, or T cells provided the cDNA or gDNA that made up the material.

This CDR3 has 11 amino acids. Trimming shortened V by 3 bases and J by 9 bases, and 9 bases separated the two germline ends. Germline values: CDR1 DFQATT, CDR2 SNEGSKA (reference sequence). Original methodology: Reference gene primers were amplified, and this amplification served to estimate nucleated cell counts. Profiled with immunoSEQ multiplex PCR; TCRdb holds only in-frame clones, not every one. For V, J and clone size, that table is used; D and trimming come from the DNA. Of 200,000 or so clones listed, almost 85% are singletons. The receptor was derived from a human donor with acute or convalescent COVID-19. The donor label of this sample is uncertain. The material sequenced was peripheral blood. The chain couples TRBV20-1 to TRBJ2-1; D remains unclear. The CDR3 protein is CSASRHPEQFF. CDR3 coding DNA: TGCAGTGCTAGTAGACACCCTGAGCAGTTCTTC.